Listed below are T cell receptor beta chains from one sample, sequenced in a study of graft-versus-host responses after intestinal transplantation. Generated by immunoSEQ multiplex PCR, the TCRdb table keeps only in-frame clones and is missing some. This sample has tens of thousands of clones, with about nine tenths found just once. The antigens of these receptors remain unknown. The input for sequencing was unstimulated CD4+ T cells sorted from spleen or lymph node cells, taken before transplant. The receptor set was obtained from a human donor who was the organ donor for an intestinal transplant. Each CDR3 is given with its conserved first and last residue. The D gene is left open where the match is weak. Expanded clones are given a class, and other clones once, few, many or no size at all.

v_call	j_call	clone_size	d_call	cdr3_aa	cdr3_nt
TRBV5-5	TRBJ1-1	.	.	CASILAPPTREAFF	TGTGCCAGCATCCTAGCCCCTCCTACGCGGGAAGCTTTCTTT
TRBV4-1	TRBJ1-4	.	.	CASSADLIRGEKLFF	TGCGCCAGCAGCGCAGATCTGATAAGGGGGGAAAAACTGTTTTTT
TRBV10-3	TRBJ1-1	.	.	CAISEATENTEAFF	TGTGCCATCAGTGAAGCGACAGAGAACACTGAAGCTTTCTTT
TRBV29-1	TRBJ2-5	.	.	CSVGPGLWDF	TGCAGCGTTGGCCCGGGGTTGTGGGACTTC
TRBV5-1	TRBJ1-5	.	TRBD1	CASSWGTGPVMAQHF	TGCGCCAGCAGCTGGGGGACAGGTCCAGTTATGGCCCAGCATTTT
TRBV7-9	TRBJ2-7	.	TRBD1	CASSPGQGVSYEQYF	TGTGCCAGCAGCCCCGGACAGGGGGTTTCCTACGAGCAGTACTTC
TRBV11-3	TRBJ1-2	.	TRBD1	CASSFWTGGYTF	TGTGCCAGCAGCTTTTGGACAGGGGGCTACACCTTC
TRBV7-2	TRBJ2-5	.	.	CASSSQGRGETQYF	TGTGCCAGCAGCTCCCAGGGTCGTGGGGAGACCCAGTACTTC
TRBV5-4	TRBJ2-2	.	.	CASSQAQNTGELFF	TGTGCCAGCAGCCAGGCACAGAACACCGGGGAGCTGTTTTTT
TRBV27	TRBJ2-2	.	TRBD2	CAARRAGLAGGPPGELFF	TGTGCCGCGAGAAGGGCAGGACTAGCGGGAGGGCCCCCCGGGGAGCTGTTTTTT
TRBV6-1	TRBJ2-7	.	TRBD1	CASRRGQGPSYEQYF	TGTGCCAGCAGACGGGGACAGGGGCCGTCCTACGAGCAGTACTTC
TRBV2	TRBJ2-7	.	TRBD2	CASSGGGYEQYF	TGTGCCAGCAGTGGGGGGGGATACGAGCAGTACTTC
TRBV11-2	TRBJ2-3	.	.	CASSFEAGDTQYF	TGTGCCAGCAGCTTCGAGGCTGGAGATACGCAGTATTTT
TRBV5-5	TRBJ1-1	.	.	CASSGAIVNTEAFF	TGTGCCAGCAGCGGGGCGATTGTCAACACTGAAGCTTTCTTT
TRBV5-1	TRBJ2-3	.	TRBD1	CASSHDRGGTDTQYF	TGCGCCAGCAGCCACGACAGGGGGGGGACAGATACGCAGTATTTT
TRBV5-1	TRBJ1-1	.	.	CASRTTGVNTEAFF	TGCGCCAGCAGAACCACGGGGGTGAACACTGAAGCTTTCTTT
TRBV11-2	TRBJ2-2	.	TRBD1	CASSSNPTLRPQGAGELFF	TGTGCCAGCAGCTCTAATCCTACTCTCCGACCCCAGGGGGCCGGGGAGCTGTTTTTT
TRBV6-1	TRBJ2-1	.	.	CASTSGRGRHEQFF	TGTGCCAGCACGTCGGGACGGGGGAGGCATGAGCAGTTCTTC
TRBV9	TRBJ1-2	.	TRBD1	CASSAGTVSHNYGYTF	TGTGCCAGCAGCGCCGGGACAGTTTCTCATAACTATGGCTACACCTTC
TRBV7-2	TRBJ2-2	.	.	CASSPTALAGELFF	TGTGCCAGCAGCCCCACCGCCCTAGCCGGGGAGCTGTTTTTT
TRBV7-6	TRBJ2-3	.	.	CASRQTASTTDTQYF	TGTGCCAGCCGTCAGACAGCTTCGACCACAGATACGCAGTATTTT
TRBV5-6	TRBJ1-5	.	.	CASSNSYQPQHF	TGTGCCAGCAGCAACAGCTATCAGCCCCAGCATTTT
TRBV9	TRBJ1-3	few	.	CASSVVRGGNTIYF	TGTGCCAGCAGCGTAGTCAGGGGAGGAAACACCATATATTTT
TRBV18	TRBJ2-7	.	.	CASSPAQGSYEQYF	TGTGCCAGCTCACCGGCACAGGGTTCCTACGAGCAGTACTTC
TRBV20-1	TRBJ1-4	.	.	CSAIYEKLFF	TGCAGTGCTATCTATGAAAAACTGTTTTTT
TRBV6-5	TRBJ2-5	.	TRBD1	CASSYDREETQYF	TGTGCCAGCAGCTACGACAGGGAGGAGACCCAGTACTTC
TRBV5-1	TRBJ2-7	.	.	CASSPVGGARPYEQYF	TGCGCCAGCAGCCCCGTTGGGGGGGCGCGCCCCTACGAGCAGTACTTC
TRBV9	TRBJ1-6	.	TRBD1	CASSRDRAYNSPLHF	TGTGCCAGCAGCCGGGACAGGGCCTATAATTCACCCCTCCACTTT
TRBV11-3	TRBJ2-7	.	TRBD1	CASMRTGGYEQYF	TGTGCCAGCATGAGGACAGGGGGCTACGAGCAGTACTTC
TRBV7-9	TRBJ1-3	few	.	CAIELGNTIYF	TGTGCTATTGAGCTGGGAAACACCATATATTTT
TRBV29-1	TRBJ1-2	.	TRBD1	CSVNPRQGAYGYTF	TGCAGCGTTAATCCACGACAGGGTGCCTATGGCTACACCTTC
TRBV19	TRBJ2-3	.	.	CASSIRVQDTQYF	TGTGCCAGTAGTATTCGCGTTCAAGATACGCAGTATTTT
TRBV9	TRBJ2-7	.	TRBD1	CASGPGQAIYEQYF	TGTGCCAGCGGGCCCGGACAGGCCATCTACGAGCAGTACTTC
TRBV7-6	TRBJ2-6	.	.	CASRAPAALGSGANVLTF	TGTGCCAGCAGAGCCCCAGCGGCCCTGGGCTCTGGGGCCAACGTCCTGACTTTC